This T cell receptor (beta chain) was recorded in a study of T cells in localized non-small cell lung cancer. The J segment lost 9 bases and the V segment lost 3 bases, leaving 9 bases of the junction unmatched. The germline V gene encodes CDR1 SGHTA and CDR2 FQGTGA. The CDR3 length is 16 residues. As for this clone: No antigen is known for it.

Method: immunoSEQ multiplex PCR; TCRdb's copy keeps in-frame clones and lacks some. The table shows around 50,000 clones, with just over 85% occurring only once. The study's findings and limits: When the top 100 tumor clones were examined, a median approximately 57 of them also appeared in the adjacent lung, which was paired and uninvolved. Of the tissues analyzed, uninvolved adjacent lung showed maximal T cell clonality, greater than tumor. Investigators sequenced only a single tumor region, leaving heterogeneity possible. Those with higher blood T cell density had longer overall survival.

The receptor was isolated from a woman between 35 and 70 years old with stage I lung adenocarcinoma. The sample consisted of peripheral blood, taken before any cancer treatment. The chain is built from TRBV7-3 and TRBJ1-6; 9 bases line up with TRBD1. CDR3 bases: TGTGCCAGCAGCTTCCACGACAGGGGGAGAACTTCACCCCTCCACTTT. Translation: CASSFHDRGRTSPLHF. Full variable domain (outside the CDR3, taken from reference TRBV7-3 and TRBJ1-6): GAGVSQTPSNKVTEKGKYVELRCDPISGHTALYWYRQSLGQGPEFLIYFQGTGAADDSGLPNDRFFAVRPEGSVSTLKIQRTERGDSAVYLCASSFHDRGRTSPLHFGNGTRLTVT.